The 25 T cell receptor beta chains listed next were all sequenced from one sample in a study of Tregs in tolerant kidney transplant recipients. Data came from immunoSEQ multiplex PCR; TCRdb stores just in-frame clones and leaves some out. The table records 25,000 to 35,000 clones, about 79% of them present only once. These receptors' antigens are unknown. The sample was Tregs from blood cultured with allogeneic cells. All receptors derive from a human donor in good health.

The V call is TRBV7-9, the J call TRBJ1-5; no reliable D call. Per germline, CDR1 SEHNR and CDR2 FQNEAQ (reference sequence). Trimming removed 1 base at V and 11 bases at J, with 9 bases between. This CDR3 is built from 12 residues. CDR3 sequence reads: CASSLGEKAQHF. CDR3 nucleotide sequence: TGTGCCAGCAGCTTAGGGGAAAAGGCCCAGCATTTT.

The chain uses TRBV11-2 and TRBJ2-5; D is unresolved. Germline V gives CDR1 SGHAT, CDR2 FQNNGV. The CDR3 totals 15 residues. V lost 3 bases and J 5 bases, leaving 16 bases between the germline ends. CDR3 sequence (DNA): TGTGCCAGCAGCTTCGACGATACGAACGGGGAGACCCAGTACTTC. This sequence encodes CASSFDDTNGETQYF.

The chain couples TRBV19 to TRBJ1-5; D possibly corresponds to TRBD1 (5 bases). This CDR3 is built from 13 residues. From germline, CDR1 is LNHDA and CDR2 SQIVND (reference sequence). Deletions cut 1 base from V and 6 bases from J, with 7 bases between. The DNA for the CDR3 is TGTGCCAGTAGTATAGGAGGGGTTCAGCCCCAGCATTTT. As protein: CASSIGGVQPQHF.

The V and J genes are TRBV19 and TRBJ2-6; D unclear. V gave up 4 bases and J gave up 2 bases, with 9 bases separating them. The CDR3 has 15 amino acids. Germline CDR1 and CDR2: LNHDA and SQIVND (reference sequence). The CDR3, as DNA: TGTGCCAGTAGTAGAGACTTACCTGGGGCCAACGTCCTGACTTTC. Its translation: CASSRDLPGANVLTF. The complete variable domain, with remaining parts taken from reference TRBV19 and TRBJ2-6, reads DGGITQSPKYLFRKEGQNVTLSCEQNLNHDAMYWYRQDPGQGLRLIYYSQIVNDFQKGDIAEGYSVSREKKESFPLTVTSAQKNPTAFYLCASSRDLPGANVLTFGAGSRLTVL.

DNA for the CDR3: TGCGCCAGCAGCTTCGGGGCCCTTGGTGGAAACACCATATATTTT. It is translated as CASSFGALGGNTIYF. The V call is TRBV5-1, the J call TRBJ1-3; D perhaps matches TRBD1 (5 bases). The length of the CDR3 is 15 residues. V lost 2 bases, J lost 3 bases, and 12 bases lay in between. Germline V gives CDR1 SGHRS, CDR2 YFSETQ. Filled out from reference TRBV5-1 and TRBJ1-3, the complete variable domain reads KAGVTQTPRYLIKTRGQQVTLSCSPISGHRSVSWYQQTPGQGLQFLFEYFSETQRNKGNFPGRFSGRQFSNSRSEMNVSTLELGDSALYLCASSFGALGGNTIYFGEGSWLTVV.

The chain is built from TRBV7-3 and TRBJ2-7; 12 bases line up with TRBD2. The CDR3 is 14 residues long. V shed 2 bases, J shed 7 bases, and the junction held 3 bases outside the gene matches. CDR1 is SGHTA, CDR2 FQGTGA, per germline. This chain's CDR3 is CASSLGLAGSEQYF. CDR3 in DNA: TGTGCCAGCAGCTTAGGACTAGCGGGAAGTGAGCAGTACTTC.

The chain carries TRBV30 and TRBJ1-6, with no clear D. With 3 bases removed from V and 0 bases from J, the gap between germline ends came to 6 bases. This CDR3 is 14 amino acids long. Germline assignment: CDR1 GTSNPN and CDR2 SVGIG (reference sequence). CDR3 DNA sequence: TGTGCCTGGAGCATTCGCTCCTATAATTCACCCCTCCACTTT. It yields the protein CAWSIRSYNSPLHF.

The chain carries TRBV5-1 and TRBJ1-1; 7 positions agree with TRBD1. CDR1 is SGHRS, CDR2 YFSETQ, per germline. Germline trimming cut 3 bases from V and 11 bases from J; bases unmatched to any gene: 16. CDR3 length equals 15 residues. The CDR3 here is CASSWGTATLQGAFF. The CDR3 region has the DNA TGCGCCAGCAGCTGGGGGACAGCCACCCTTCAGGGGGCTTTCTTT. Based on the CDR3 plus reference TRBV5-1 and TRBJ1-1, the full variable domain is KAGVTQTPRYLIKTRGQQVTLSCSPISGHRSVSWYQQTPGQGLQFLFEYFSETQRNKGNFPGRFSGRQFSNSRSEMNVSTLELGDSALYLCASSWGTATLQGAFFGQGTRLTVV.

This clone was seen a few times. The V and J genes are TRBV9 and TRBJ2-1, with D hard to call. Germline V gene lookup returns CDR1 SGDLS and CDR2 YYNGEE. The CDR3 extends over 13 amino acids. The V end was cut by 3 bases, the J end by 9 bases, with 13 bases between. The CDR3 protein is CASSARASREQFF. The CDR3 DNA follows: TGTGCCAGCAGCGCACGGGCAAGCCGTGAGCAGTTCTTC. The full variable domain, its missing parts supplied by reference TRBV9 and TRBJ2-1, is DSGVTQTPKHLITATGQRVTLRCSPRSGDLSVYWYQQSLDQGLQFLIQYYNGEERAKGNILERFSAQQFPDLHSELNLSSLELGDSALYFCASSARASREQFFGPGTRLTVL.

This rearrangement joins TRBV19 to TRBJ1-5; 7 bases map to TRBD1. This CDR3 comprises 14 residues. Germline values: CDR1 LNHDA, CDR2 SQIVND (reference sequence). V shed 5 bases, J shed 7 bases, and the junction held 8 bases outside the gene matches. The DNA of the CDR3 is TGTGCCAGTAGTTCCCAACAGGGGACGCAGCCCCAGCATTTT. Residues: CASSSQQGTQPQHF.

This CDR3 is CASSYWWDTEAFF. The CDR3, as DNA: TGTGCCAGCAGTTACTGGTGGGACACTGAAGCTTTCTTT. The gene calls are TRBV6-5 and TRBJ1-1, with no clear D. Germline V gene sequence: CDR1 MNHEY, CDR2 SVGAGI. V gave up 1 base and J gave up 3 bases, with 6 bases separating them. The CDR3 runs to 13 residues.

The V gene is TRBV7-8, the J gene TRBJ2-3; a weak D match, TRBD2 (5 bases). V was pared by 5 bases and J by 2 bases, with 17 bases between. CDR1 is SGHVS and CDR2 is FQNEAQ in the germline V gene. This CDR3 is 16 amino acids long. CDR3 coding DNA: TGTGCCAGCAGCCGAGGACTGACCGCCCCCACAGATACGCAGTATTTT. Protein sequence: CASSRGLTAPTDTQYF.

The CDR3, as DNA: TGTGCCAGCAGTCAACGGAAAGGACAGGGGGGCACTGAAGCTTTCTTT. Amino acids: CASSQRKGQGGTEAFF. The chain is built from TRBV6-6 and TRBJ1-1; TRBD1 aligns across 10 bases. This CDR3 comprises 16 residues. Trimming took 5 bases from V and 4 from J; bases not matched to a gene: 10. Per the germline V gene, CDR1 is MNHNY and CDR2 is SVGAGI (reference sequence).

The CDR3 DNA is TGTGCCAGCAGTAACGGTTCACCCCTCCACTTT. Translation: CASSNGSPLHF. V and J are TRBV6-5 and TRBJ1-6; D uncertain. CDR3 size: 11 residues. The V end lost 5 bases, the J end lost 9 bases, and 5 bases lay between the germline ends. Looked up from germline, CDR1 is MNHEY and CDR2 is SVGAGI.

This CDR3 reads CASSPRGGTEAFF. The CDR3 coding sequence is TGTGCCAGCAGCCCCAGGGGGGGAACTGAAGCTTTCTTT. The chain employs TRBV7-9 and TRBJ1-1; 7 bases are a match to TRBD1. Germline trimming cut 5 bases from V and 5 bases from J; bases unmatched to any gene: 5. Germline CDR1 SEHNR, CDR2 FQNEAQ (reference sequence). The CDR3 runs 13 residues. Together with reference TRBV7-9 and TRBJ1-1, the CDR3 gives the full variable domain: DTGVSQNPRHKITKRGQNVTFRCDPISEHNRLYWYRQTLGQGPEFLTYFQNEAQLEKSRLLSDRFSAERPKGSFSTLEIQRTEQGDSAMYLCASSPRGGTEAFFGQGTRLTVV.

The chain joins TRBV10-3 to TRBJ2-7, with D tentatively TRBD2 (5 bases). V shed 6 bases and J shed 2 bases, with 17 bases lying between them. The germline V gene encodes CDR1 ENHRY and CDR2 SYGVKD. The CDR3 consists of 15 residues. This CDR3 is CAIRDPRESTYEQYF. The CDR3 DNA reads as TGTGCCATCAGGGATCCTCGGGAATCAACCTACGAGCAGTACTTC.

The chain combines TRBV4-2 with TRBJ2-7, with 13 bases fitting TRBD2. CDR3 length: 16 residues. Germline lookup yields CDR1 LGHNA and CDR2 YNFKEQ. V was clipped by 3 bases and J by 7 bases; unmatched bases: 9. The CDR3 DNA follows: TGTGCCAGCAGCCAGATCACCGGGACTAGCGGGGAGGAGCAGTACTTC. As protein: CASSQITGTSGEEQYF.

This chain links TRBV5-8 with TRBJ2-7, with unresolved D. This CDR3 spans 17 amino acids. The germline V and J ends were trimmed by 1 base and 0 bases, with 17 bases remaining between them. The germline V gene encodes CDR1 SGHTS and CDR2 YDEGEE. CDR3 in DNA: TGTGCCAGCAGCTTGAGTGTGGGCTCTCCGAGCTCCTACGAGCAGTACTTC. Amino acid sequence: CASSLSVGSPSSYEQYF.

The gene calls are TRBV7-2 and TRBJ2-1; 7 bases agree with TRBD2. There are 17 residues in the CDR3. J was trimmed by 7 bases and V by 1 base; bases with no gene match: 13. Germline V CDR1 and CDR2: SGHTA, FQGNSA. The CDR3 protein is CASSLVPRGGSSNEQFF. The CDR3 DNA follows: TGTGCCAGCAGCTTAGTCCCGAGGGGCGGGAGCTCGAATGAGCAGTTCTTC.

The CDR3 protein is CASSSTLQETQYF. DNA of the CDR3: TGTGCCAGCAGCTCGACGCTGCAAGAGACCCAGTACTTC. V gene TRBV7-6 combines with J gene TRBJ2-5; no clear D gene. This CDR3 contains 13 residues. The ends were cut back, 4 bases at V and 2 bases at J, with 8 bases in the middle. Germline CDR1 is SGHVS and CDR2 is FNYEAQ.

The rearrangement joins TRBV30 to TRBJ2-3; 7 bases agree with TRBD2. In germline, CDR1 is GTSNPN, CDR2 SVGIG (reference sequence). V shed 0 bases, J shed 8 bases, and the junction held 8 bases outside the gene matches. The CDR3 has 14 residues. CDR3 sequence reads: CAWSVEGGWGTQYF. For the CDR3, the DNA is TGTGCCTGGAGTGTCGAGGGAGGGTGGGGTACGCAGTATTTT. The entire variable domain, with the rest obtained from reference TRBV30 and TRBJ2-3, is as follows: SQTIHQWPATLVQPVGSPLSLECTVEGTSNPNLYWYRQAAGRGLQLLFYSVGIGQISSEVPQNLSASRPQDRQFILSSKKLLLSDSGFYLCAWSVEGGWGTQYFGPGTRLTVL.

This rearrangement joins TRBV10-3 to TRBJ1-2, with D hard to call. The CDR3 covers 12 residues. Germline V lookup: CDR1 ENHRY, CDR2 SYGVKD. V lost 10 bases and J 2 bases, leaving 11 bases between the germline ends. CDR3 in DNA: TGTGCCACCTCTCCCATCAACTATGGCTACACCTTC. Translated: CATSPINYGYTF.

The count of this clone is one. The chain links TRBV6-1 to TRBJ1-6; D is uncertain. The CDR3 consists of 18 residues. Trimming shortened V by 1 base and J by 5 bases, and 18 bases separated the two germline ends. Germline V gene sequence: CDR1 MNHNS, CDR2 SASEGT. The CDR3 is CASSEGRAVQWNNSPLHF. CDR3 nucleotide sequence: TGTGCCAGCAGTGAAGGGAGGGCAGTCCAATGGAATAATTCACCCCTCCACTTT.

The genes are TRBV25-1 and TRBJ2-3; D unclear. The V gene's germline CDR1 is MGHDK and CDR2 SYGVNS. V lost 5 bases and J 0 bases, leaving 9 bases between the germline ends. The CDR3 covers 14 residues. CDR3 DNA sequence: TGTGCCAGCAGTTTCACTCTTAGCACAGATACGCAGTATTTT. Its translation is CASSFTLSTDTQYF.

CDR3 loop: CASSSIGSFYGYTF. The CDR3 nucleotides read TGTGCCAGCAGTTCGATCGGGTCCTTCTATGGCTACACCTTC. The J gene is TRBJ1-2, the V gene TRBV6-5; D call uncertain. The V end lost 4 bases, the J end lost 4 bases, and 13 bases lay between the germline ends. Germline CDR1 and CDR2: MNHEY and SVGAGI. This CDR3 is 14 amino acids long.